This T cell receptor (beta chain) was sequenced for a study of shared clonotypes between healthy human individuals. V lost 5 bases and J lost 5, with 12 bases in between. This CDR3 has 13 residues. Germline CDR1 is GTSNPN and CDR2 is SVGIG (reference sequence). As to this clone: Its antigen is undetermined.

Clones were read by immunoSEQ multiplex PCR, and TCRdb kept only the in-frame ones, dropping some. The sample lists some 900,000 clones; more than 75% were seen once. The study drew all its donors from Caucasian adults living in Nashville, Tennessee. CD4+ cells yielded CD45RA+ naive and CD45RA-negative memory subsets. The study's findings and limits: Rarefaction revealed incomplete sorted-subset sequencing despite large depth. The sharing of roughly 5% of naive CD4 clonotypes was seen across a handful of donors.

The material sequenced was memory CD4+ T cells sorted from blood. The subset was: CD45RA-negative fraction. The TCR originated in a man aged 18 to 29 in good health. The chain links TRBV30 to TRBJ1-4; no clear D gene. The CDR3 DNA is TGTGCCTGGGGGAGGATGGGAAATGAAAAACTGTTTTTT. It specifies CAWGRMGNEKLFF.